Described below is a single T cell receptor (beta chain) sequence and its context. The trim removed 2 bases at V and 6 bases at J, leaving 2 bases unmatched. CDR3 length equals 13 residues. CDR1 is MNHNS, CDR2 SASEGT, per germline. TCRdb keeps only in-frame clones here, not all; method: immunoSEQ multiplex PCR. The table lists roughly 410,000 clones, roughly 90% of them singletons. The data derive from a study of blood T cell repertoires in COVID-19. This TCR was sampled from a man in his forties with acute or convalescent COVID-19. Sequenced sample: peripheral blood. The J gene is TRBJ1-2, the V gene TRBV6-1; 8 nucleotides align to TRBD1. The CDR3 protein is CASSEQGADGYTF. The CDR3 DNA reads as TGTGCCAGCAGTGAACAGGGGGCGGATGGCTACACCTTC.